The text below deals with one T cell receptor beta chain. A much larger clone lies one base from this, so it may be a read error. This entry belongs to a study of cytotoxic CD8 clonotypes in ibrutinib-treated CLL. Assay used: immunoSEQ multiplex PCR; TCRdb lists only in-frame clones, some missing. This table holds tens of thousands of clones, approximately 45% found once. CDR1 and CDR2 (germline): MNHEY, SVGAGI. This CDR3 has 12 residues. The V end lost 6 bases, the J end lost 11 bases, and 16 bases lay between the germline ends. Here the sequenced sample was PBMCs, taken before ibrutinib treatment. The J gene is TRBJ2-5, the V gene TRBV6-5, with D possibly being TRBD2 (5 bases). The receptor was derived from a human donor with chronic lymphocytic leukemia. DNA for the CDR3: TGTGCCAGCAGCGACGGGGTGGACGAACAGTACTTC. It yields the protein CASSDGVDEQYF.